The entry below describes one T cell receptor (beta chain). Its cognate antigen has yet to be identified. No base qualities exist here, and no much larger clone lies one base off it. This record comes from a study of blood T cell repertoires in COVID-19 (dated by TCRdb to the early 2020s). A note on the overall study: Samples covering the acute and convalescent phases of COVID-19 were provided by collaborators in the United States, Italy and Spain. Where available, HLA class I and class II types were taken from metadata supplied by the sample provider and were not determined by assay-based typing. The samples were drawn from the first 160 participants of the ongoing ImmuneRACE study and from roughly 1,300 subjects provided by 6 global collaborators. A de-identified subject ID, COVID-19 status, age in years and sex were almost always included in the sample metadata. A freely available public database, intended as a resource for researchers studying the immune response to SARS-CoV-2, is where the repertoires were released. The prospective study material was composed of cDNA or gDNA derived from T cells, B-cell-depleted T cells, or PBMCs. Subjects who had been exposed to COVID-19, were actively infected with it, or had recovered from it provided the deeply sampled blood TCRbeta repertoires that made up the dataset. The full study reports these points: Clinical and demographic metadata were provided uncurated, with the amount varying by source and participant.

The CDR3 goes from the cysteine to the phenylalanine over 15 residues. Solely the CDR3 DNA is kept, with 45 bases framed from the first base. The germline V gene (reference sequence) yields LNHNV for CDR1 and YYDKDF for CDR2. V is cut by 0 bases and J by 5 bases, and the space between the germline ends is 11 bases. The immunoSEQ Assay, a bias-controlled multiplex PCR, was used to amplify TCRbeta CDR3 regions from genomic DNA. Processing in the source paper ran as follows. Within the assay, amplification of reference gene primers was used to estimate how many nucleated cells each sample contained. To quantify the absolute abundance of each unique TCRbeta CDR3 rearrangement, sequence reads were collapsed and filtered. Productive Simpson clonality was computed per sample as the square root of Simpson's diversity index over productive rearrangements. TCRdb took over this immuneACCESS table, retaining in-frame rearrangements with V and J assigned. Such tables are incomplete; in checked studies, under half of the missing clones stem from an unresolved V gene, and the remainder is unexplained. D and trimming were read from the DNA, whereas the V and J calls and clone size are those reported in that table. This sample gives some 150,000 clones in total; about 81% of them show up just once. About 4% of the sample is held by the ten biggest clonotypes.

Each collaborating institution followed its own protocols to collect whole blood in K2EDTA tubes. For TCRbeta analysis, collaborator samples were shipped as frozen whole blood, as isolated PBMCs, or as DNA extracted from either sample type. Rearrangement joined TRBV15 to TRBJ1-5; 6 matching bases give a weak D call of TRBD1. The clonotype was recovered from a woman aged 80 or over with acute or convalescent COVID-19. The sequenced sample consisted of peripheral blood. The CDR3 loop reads CATSRDPGDHQPQHF. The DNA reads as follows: TGTGCCACCAGCAGAGATCCAGGGGACCATCAGCCCCAGCATTTT.